What follows are 13 T cell receptor beta chains derived from one specimen sequenced in a study of T cell responses to AZD1222 COVID-19 vaccine. Sequenced by immunoSEQ multiplex PCR; TCRdb stores in-frame clones only, minus some. The repertoire holds 150,000 to 200,000 clones, with 80% to 95% as singletons. Sequencing was performed on peripheral blood, taken on day 0 of AZD1222 vaccination. The receptors here all came from an adult in good health.

The chain has TRBV6-1 and TRBJ2-1; 9 bases agree with TRBD2. This CDR3 is 15 amino acids long. CDR1 and CDR2 from the germline V gene are MNHNS and SASEGT. V dropped 3 bases and J dropped 4; count of bases not matched to a gene: 4. The CDR3: CASSDASGAYNEQFF. In nucleotides, the CDR3 is TGTGCCAGCAGTGACGCTAGCGGGGCTTACAATGAGCAGTTCTTC.

The chain has TRBV4-1 and TRBJ2-7; either TRBD1 or TRBD2 may supply D (5 bases each). In germline, CDR1 is MGHRA, CDR2 YSYEKL. The V and J ends lost 4 bases and 0 bases respectively, with 13 bases between them. CDR3 size: 15 residues. In nucleotides, the CDR3 is TGCGCCAGCAGCCTCGGGGCATTGAGCTCCTACGAGCAGTACTTC. This sequence encodes CASSLGALSSYEQYF.

This clone was recorded at least ten times. The chain is built from TRBV2 and TRBJ2-2; TRBD1 is a possible D gene (6 bases). Germline assignment: CDR1 SNHLY and CDR2 FYNNEI. The CDR3 loop spans 14 amino acids. V lost 6 bases, J lost 4 bases, and 12 bases lay in between. The CDR3 spells CASRVTGTTGELFF. The CDR3 nucleotides are TGTGCCAGCAGGGTCACAGGGACCACCGGGGAGCTGTTTTTT.

The gene calls are TRBV4-1 and TRBJ1-4; 9 nucleotides agree with TRBD1. The CDR3 contains 17 residues. The germline V gene encodes CDR1 MGHRA and CDR2 YSYEKL. The J segment lost 6 bases and the V segment lost 0 bases, leaving 8 bases of the junction unmatched. This CDR3 is CASSQDRMGQGHEKLFF. The CDR3 region has the DNA TGCGCCAGCAGCCAAGATCGGATGGGACAGGGCCATGAAAAACTGTTTTTT.

This sequence joins TRBV4-3 and TRBJ2-1; 12 bases fit TRBD2. This CDR3 region has 18 residues. CDR1 LGHNA and CDR2 YSLEER come from the germline V gene. With 1 base clipped from V and 1 base from J, the junction kept 5 bases outside the gene matches. The CDR3 DNA sequence: TGCGCCAGCAGCCAAGTTTCTAGCGGGGGGGCATCCTACAATGAGCAGTTCTTC. Encoded protein: CASSQVSSGGASYNEQFF.

Comment on this clone: The sample contains more than one DNA sequence encoding this CDR3. The chain employs TRBV14 and TRBJ1-5; D gene ambiguous. This CDR3 is built from 13 residues. CDR1 SGHDN and CDR2 FVKESK come from the germline V gene. The ends were cut back, 3 bases at V and 7 bases at J, with 10 bases in the middle. CDR3 in DNA: TGTGCCAGCAGCCAGGGAGGGAACCAGCCCCAGCATTTT. It specifies CASSQGGNQPQHF.

V gene TRBV29-1 combines with J gene TRBJ2-1; 13 bases line up with TRBD2. The CDR3 runs 16 residues. V was pared by 7 bases and J by 3 bases, with 9 bases of the junction left unmatched. CDR1 and CDR2 from the germline V gene are SQVTM and ANQGSEA. The CDR3 here is CSAGLAGVSSYNEQFF. The CDR3 nucleotides read TGCAGCGCCGGACTAGCGGGAGTATCGAGCTACAATGAGCAGTTCTTC.

This clone was seen more than once but under ten times. This chain connects TRBV19 to TRBJ1-6, with TRBD1 identical over 7 bases. The V gene's germline CDR1 is LNHDA and CDR2 SQIVND (reference sequence). The CDR3 is 14 amino acids. Trimming took 5 bases from V and 8 from J; bases not matched to a gene: 6. CDR3 sequence: CASSFRQGYSPLHF. The CDR3 bases are TGTGCCAGTAGTTTTCGACAGGGTTATTCACCCCTCCACTTT.

V and J are TRBV15 and TRBJ2-5; TRBD2 agrees at 8 bases. Germline V lookup: CDR1 LNHNV, CDR2 YYDKDF (reference sequence). After removal of 3 bases from V and 5 bases from J, the junction contained 11 bases not matched to a gene. This CDR3 has 16 amino acids. The CDR3 sequence: CATSSQWGGGIETQYF. CDR3 DNA sequence: TGTGCCACCAGCAGCCAATGGGGCGGGGGGATTGAGACCCAGTACTTC.

The count of this clone is one. V gene TRBV7-9 combines with J gene TRBJ2-2, with D possibly being TRBD1 or TRBD2 (5 bases each). CDR1 is SEHNR and CDR2 is FQNEAQ in the germline V gene (reference sequence). The V end was cut by 6 bases, the J end by 1 base, with 18 bases between. This CDR3 region has 17 residues. The CDR3 loop is CASSSRTGTKNTGELFF. DNA of the CDR3: TGTGCCAGCAGTTCCCGAACCGGGACCAAGAACACCGGGGAGCTGTTTTTT. Full variable domain (missing parts from reference TRBV7-9 and TRBJ2-2): DTGVSQNPRHKITKRGQNVTFRCDPISEHNRLYWYRQTLGQGPEFLTYFQNEAQLEKSRLLSDRFSAERPKGSFSTLEIQRTEQGDSAMYLCASSSRTGTKNTGELFFGEGSRLTVL.

In DNA form, the CDR3 reads TGTGCCAGCAGCTTAAGCGGGAGCTACGAGCAGTACTTC. Translating gives CASSLSGSYEQYF. The gene calls are TRBV7-8 and TRBJ2-7; 8 nucleotides align to TRBD2. The CDR3 has 13 residues. J gave up 3 bases and V 2 bases, and 0 bases lay outside the gene matches. Germline V gives CDR1 SGHVS, CDR2 FQNEAQ.

This chain uses TRBV11-2 with TRBJ2-1, with 9 bases lining up with TRBD2. The ends lost 1 base at V and 1 base at J; junction bases unmatched: 11. Looked up from germline, CDR1 is SGHAT and CDR2 is FQNNGV. The CDR3 has 19 residues. CDR3 loop: CASSLGNSGGKNSYNEQFF. The DNA of the CDR3 is TGTGCCAGCAGCTTAGGAAATAGCGGGGGTAAAAATTCCTACAATGAGCAGTTCTTC.

The CDR3, as DNA: TGTGCCAGCAGTTCACCCGGGATACAAGAGACCCAGTACTTC. It encodes CASSSPGIQETQYF. The V call is TRBV28, the J call TRBJ2-5; weak D call: TRBD2 (5 bases). This CDR3 has 14 amino acids. Trimming stripped 4 bases from V and 2 bases from J, with 11 bases between. Germline CDR1 and CDR2: MDHEN and SYDVKM.